This T cell receptor beta chain stems from a study of T cells in Graves' hyperthyroidism and ophthalmopathy. Regarding the study as a whole: Ophthalmopathy prediction by the model preceded onset by a median about 6 months.

Diagnoses used clinical symptoms, serum thyroxine and TRAb, thyroid ultrasound and orbital computed tomography. A note on this clonotype: Its antigen is not identified. An end of the junction does not agree with germline; a read error may underlie this.

The CDR3 contains 11 residues. Germline-derived CDR1 and CDR2 are SGHTA and FQGTGA. Amplification of TCR beta CDR3 regions was performed using RNA transcripts as template. TCR CDR3 regions were first amplified by RT-PCR with HTBI primers. TCRdb itself ran the multiplex PCR reads through MiXCR, one entry per CDR3 protein. In the table there are about 840,000 distinct CDR3 sequences, roughly 37% of which are singletons. The chain combines TRBV7-3 with TRBJ1-4; no clear D gene. The clonotype originates from a man younger than 35 with Graves' hyperthyroidism. Sequencing was carried out using blood. CDR3 residues: CAGSFGEKLFF. Written as DNA, the CDR3 is TGTGCCGGCAGCTTTGGGGAAAAACTGTTTTTT.